Listed below are T cell receptor beta chains from one sample, sequenced in a study of blood T cell repertoires in COVID-19. Method: immunoSEQ multiplex PCR; TCRdb's copy keeps in-frame clones and lacks some. The sample lists roughly 24,000 clones; over 70% were seen once. Sequencing input: peripheral blood. The receptors shown here come from a man older than 75 with active or convalescent COVID-19. CDR3s include the opening cysteine and the closing phenylalanine or tryptophan. Each record gives: J gene, V gene, D gene, clone size, CDR3 DNA, CDR3 protein. The D gene is left open where the match is weak. Some rows have no size entry. The others give once, few or many, or a class for an expanded clone.

TRBJ2-7	TRBV6-2/TRBV6-3	TRBD2	NA	TGTGCCAGCAGTTACGGGACTAGCTACTACGAGCAGTACTTC	CASSYGTSYYEQYF
TRBJ2-3	TRBV7-2	TRBD2	NA	TGTGCCAGCAGCTTCCTAGCGGGAGGTGGTAGGGCAGATACGCAGTATTTT	CASSFLAGGGRADTQYF
TRBJ2-1	TRBV6-2/TRBV6-3	NA	NA	TGTGCCAGCAGTTACGGTCAGGTTATAAATGAGCAGTTCTTC	CASSYGQVINEQFF
TRBJ2-7	TRBV7-2	TRBD2	few	TGTGCCAGCAGCTTATCAGCTAGCGGGGGTAAAGAGCAGTACTTC	CASSLSASGGKEQYF
TRBJ2-3	TRBV7-9	TRBD2	NA	TGTGCCAGCAGCTCCGGACTAGCGGGGCGCACAGATACGCAGTATTTT	CASSSGLAGRTDTQYF
TRBJ1-2	TRBV6-6	TRBD1	NA	TGTGCCAGCAGTCCGAGGACAGGGTCGCTAGGCTACACCTTC	CASSPRTGSLGYTF
TRBJ2-3	TRBV27	NA	NA	TGTGCCAGCAGTTTATTTGTTAGGGGGGGGGCCGCAGATACGCAGTATTTT	CASSLFVRGGAADTQYF
TRBJ1-2	TRBV2	TRBD1	NA	TGTGCCAGCAGTGAACAAGGACAGGGGAACTATGGCTACACCTTC	CASSEQGQGNYGYTF
TRBJ2-5	TRBV10-1	NA	NA	TGCGCCAGCAGTGATAACAGCCGCTGGGAGACCCAGTACTTC	CASSDNSRWETQYF
TRBJ2-7	TRBV7-2	TRBD1	NA	TGTGCCAGCAGCTTAGGGCCCAGTAGACAGGGGGCTTACGAGCAGTACTTC	CASSLGPSRQGAYEQYF
TRBJ1-2	TRBV7-2	NA	NA	TGTGCCAGCAGCTTAGCGTCAGGGGACTATGGCTACACCTTC	CASSLASGDYGYTF
TRBJ2-7	TRBV18	NA	NA	TGTGCCAGCTCACCCATCCCGGCGGGTCGCTCCTACGAGCAGTACTTC	CASSPIPAGRSYEQYF
TRBJ2-3	TRBV9	NA	NA	TGTGCCAGCAGCCCACTTGTCGGGGTGACCCTTAGCACAGATACGCAGTATTTT	CASSPLVGVTLSTDTQYF
TRBJ2-1	TRBV7-3	TRBD1	few	TGTGCCAGCAGCTCCAGGACAGGGGTTGAGCAGTTCTTC	CASSSRTGVEQFF